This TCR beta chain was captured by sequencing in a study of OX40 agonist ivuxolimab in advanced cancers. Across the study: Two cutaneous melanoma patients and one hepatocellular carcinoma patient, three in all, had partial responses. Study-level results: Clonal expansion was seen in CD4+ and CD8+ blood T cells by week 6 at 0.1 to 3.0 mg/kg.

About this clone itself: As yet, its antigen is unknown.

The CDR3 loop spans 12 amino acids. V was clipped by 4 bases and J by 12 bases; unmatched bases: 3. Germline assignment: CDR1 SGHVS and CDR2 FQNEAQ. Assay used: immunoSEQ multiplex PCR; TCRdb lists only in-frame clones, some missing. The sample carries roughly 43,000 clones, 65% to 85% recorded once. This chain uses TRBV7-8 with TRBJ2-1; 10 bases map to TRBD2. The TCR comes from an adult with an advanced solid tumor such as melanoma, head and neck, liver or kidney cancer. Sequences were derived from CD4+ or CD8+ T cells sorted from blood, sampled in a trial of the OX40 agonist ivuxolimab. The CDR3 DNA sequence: TGTGCCAGCAGCTCCACTAGCGGGGCGCAGTTCTTC. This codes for CASSSTSGAQFF. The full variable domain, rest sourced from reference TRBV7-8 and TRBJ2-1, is GAGVSQSPRYKVAKRGQDVALRCDPISGHVSLFWYQQALGQGPEFLTYFQNEAQLDKSGLPSDRFFAERPEGSVSTLKIQRTQQEDSAVYLCASSSTSGAQFFGPGTRLTVL.